Reported below is one T cell receptor (beta chain). This clone's antigen is unknown. It has no much larger one-base neighbor in the sample; base qualities were not kept. Other DNA variants within this sample encode the same CDR3. This record belongs to a study of blood T cell repertoires in COVID-19 (dated by TCRdb to 2019 to 2021). About the study as a whole: The collaborator samples originated in the United States, Italy and Spain and spanned the acute and convalescent phases of COVID-19. The material from the prospective study consisted of cDNA or gDNA derived from T cells, B-cell-depleted T cells, or PBMCs. Where HLA class I and class II types were available, the types were taken from metadata supplied by the sample provider, not from assay-based typing. Sample metadata almost always included a de-identified subject ID, COVID-19 status, age in years and sex. The repertoires were made available in a free public database intended to serve as a resource for research on the immune response to SARS-CoV-2. Deeply sampled blood TCRbeta repertoires from subjects exposed to, actively infected with, or recovered from COVID-19 were included in the dataset. Samples came from the ongoing ImmuneRACE study (first 160 participants) plus 1,254 subjects from 6 global collaborators. On the study overall, not on this receptor specifically: The amount of clinical and demographic metadata varied by source and participant and was provided uncurated.

V lost 3 bases and J lost 2 bases; the stretch between them is 7 bases long. Via the germline V gene, CDR1 is ENHRY and CDR2 SYGVKD. The CDR3 numbers 13 residues from cysteine through phenylalanine. Only the CDR3 DNA is retained, 39 bases long and in frame from the first base. A second Seattle source provided samples from volunteer blood donors who had recovered from COVID-19. Each collaborating institution followed its own protocols to collect whole blood in K2EDTA tubes. For TCRbeta analysis, collaborators shipped samples in one of three forms: frozen whole blood, isolated PBMCs, or DNA extracted from either of those sample types. TCRbeta CDR3 regions were amplified from genomic DNA by means of the immunoSEQ Assay, a bias-controlled multiplex PCR. Per the original workflow: Within the assay, amplification of reference gene primers was used to estimate how many nucleated cells each sample contained. Sequence reads were collapsed and filtered to measure the absolute abundance of every unique TCRbeta CDR3 rearrangement. For each sample, productive Simpson clonality was calculated by taking the square root of Simpson's diversity index across productive rearrangements. The immuneACCESS repertoire file appears here via TCRdb, limited to in-frame rearrangements. These files lack a portion of the clones; in checked studies, under half of the deficit traces to unresolved V genes, and the cause of the others is not known. V, J and clone size derive from that table, while D and trimming were established from the DNA sequence. This sample is represented by about 200,000 clones; 80% to 90% of them were singletons. The ten largest clones represent roughly 6.2% of the sample.

The chain couples TRBV10-3 to TRBJ1-1; the D gene is possibly TRBD1, with 6 bases matching. The origin of this receptor is a man aged 55 to 69 who had recovered from COVID-19. The specimen was peripheral blood. The CDR3 loop reads CAISEQGNTEAFF. The sequenced DNA: TGTGCCATCAGTGAACAGGGTAACACTGAAGCTTTCTTT.